This TCR beta chain appears in the sequencing data of a study of blood T cell repertoires in COVID-19. The overall study: Both acute and convalescent COVID-19 samples were obtained from the United States, Italy and Spain. The analysed material was cDNA or gDNA that came from T cells, B-cell-depleted T cells, or PBMCs.

V dropped 2 bases and J dropped 4 bases, with 14 bases sitting between them. Per germline, CDR1 SEHNR and CDR2 FQNEAQ (reference sequence). This CDR3 is 16 amino acids long. Source study methods: Cell counts per sample came from amplifying reference gene primers. The protocol was immunoSEQ multiplex PCR, while the TCRdb copy is restricted to in-frame clones and leaves out a portion. D and trimming were read from the DNA, whereas the V and J calls and clone size are those reported in that table. The table lists approximately 300,000 clones, around 82% of them singletons. This chain links TRBV7-9 with TRBJ1-4; D gene uncertain. This clonotype originated in a woman aged 45-59 years with acute or convalescent COVID-19. The sequenced sample was peripheral blood. The CDR3 DNA is TGTGCCAGCAGCTTATGGCACGCGGGCCTTAATGAAAAACTGTTTTTT. Its protein is CASSLWHAGLNEKLFF.